This TCR beta chain was captured in a study of cytomegalovirus exposure and HLA in healthy donors. Nominally healthy donors provided the samples, though records likely missed some immune exposures. Findings and caveats of the study: Highest at DRB1 and lowest at HLA-C, TCR association rates differed among HLA loci in a later analysis. No immune exposure information besides CMV serostatus was available.

With 60 Vbeta and 13 Jbeta primers, the PCR was carried out. Libraries were prepared by immunoSEQ multiplex PCR; TCRdb keeps only in-frame clonotypes and omits some of them. There are more than 70,000 clones in the sample; about 73% occur only once, and more than 8% lies in the top ten. This CDR3 contains 12 residues. Trimming took 8 bases from V and 0 from J, leaving 7 bases between them. CDR1 and CDR2 (germline): MDHEN, SYDVKM. Details on this clone: Its antigen remains unidentified.

Sequences were obtained from PBMCs. The TCR was taken from a woman aged 45-65 years in good health and CMV-seropositive. This sequence joins TRBV28 and TRBJ1-2; D ambiguous. DNA for the CDR3: TGTGCCAGCCATACAGCTAACTATGGCTACACCTTC. Its protein product is CASHTANYGYTF.